This TCR beta chain was captured in a study of cytomegalovirus exposure and HLA in healthy donors. 60 Vbeta and 13 Jbeta primers were used in PCR. TCRdb's table, derived via immunoSEQ multiplex PCR, lists solely in-frame clones and lacks some. The table has approximately 98,000 clones, 74% seen once. Findings of the study overall: Later analysis found that TCR beta chains associated with HLA were more clonally expanded than other, equally common chains. CMV serostatus was the sole immune exposure information available.

Everyone who donated was a healthy bone marrow donor. CDR1 is MNHNY and CDR2 is SVGAGI in the germline V gene (reference sequence). CDR3 size: 15 residues. The V segment lost 2 bases and the J segment 0 bases; nucleotides outside the gene matches: 2. Notes on this clone: The antigen is undetermined.

The chain carries TRBV6-6 and TRBJ2-7, with TRBD1 matching over 9 bases. The sequence was collected from a male donor in good health and CMV-seronegative. The sequenced sample consisted of PBMCs. The CDR3 reads CASSYVTGGSYEQYF. The CDR3 DNA follows: TGTGCCAGCAGTTACGTGACAGGGGGCTCCTACGAGCAGTACTTC.